Below, one TCR beta chain is given with its context. Its antigen remains unidentified. Sample barcodes and UMIs were carried by the TCR alpha and TCR beta cDNA libraries that 5'RACE generated with constant-segment primers. TCRdb itself ran the 5' RACE reads through MiXCR, one entry per CDR3 protein. The repertoire has about 540,000 distinct CDR3 sequences, roughly 20% of them found once; the top ten carry around 12%. The data stem from a study of T-cell memory formation after mild COVID-19. Trimming cost V 3 bases and J 0 bases, with 2 bases left between them. This CDR3 comprises 12 residues. Germline CDR1 and CDR2: LNHNV and YYDKDF (reference sequence). Study-wide results and caveats: Memory from before infection featured some responding clones, which suggests cross-reactive memory joined. Clones that contracted clustered mainly in CM and EM if CD4+ and in EMRA if CD8+. The SARS-CoV-2 specificity of second-wave clones reaching peak at day 37 remained unverified.

Sequenced material: PBMCs or a T cell subset sorted from them (not recorded which). This chain joins TRBV15 and TRBJ1-1, with D unclear. The sequence was collected from an adult woman who had mild COVID-19 (a few samples of this study predate the infection). Cell type and time point are not known. CDR3 sequence reads: CATSSLNTEAFF. The CDR3 DNA is TGTGCCACCAGCAGTTTGAACACTGAAGCTTTCTTT.